This record covers a single T cell receptor (beta chain). Germline V lookup: CDR1 MNHEY, CDR2 SVGAGI. Trimming removed 8 bases at V and 6 bases at J, with 17 bases between. This CDR3 is 13 amino acids long. The source of the sample is a study of blood T cell repertoires in COVID-19. Looking at the study overall: Material from acute and convalescent COVID-19 was sourced from the United States, Italy and Spain.

Libraries were prepared by immunoSEQ multiplex PCR; TCRdb keeps only in-frame clonotypes and omits some of them. Of around 150,000 clones in the sample, around nine tenths are singletons; the top ten hold 9% to 12%. The sequence was collected from a woman aged 70 to 79 with COVID-19, enrolled during active disease. The sequenced sample was peripheral blood. The V and J genes are TRBV6-5 and TRBJ2-7, with D possibly TRBD1 on 7 matching bases. The CDR3 DNA is TGTGCCAGCGTTCCATCTCAGGGGGGCGAGCAGTACTTC. It encodes CASVPSQGGEQYF.